Listed below are T cell receptor beta chains from one sample, sequenced in a study of neurological immune-mediated disorders. TCRdb reprocessed the 5' RACE reads via MiXCR and lists one record per CDR3 protein. The table has around 68,000 distinct CDR3 sequences, more than 3.5% seen once. Sequenced input: PBMCs. The receptor source for this set is a man in his fifties with multiple sclerosis. The CDR3 runs from the conserved cysteine through the conserved F or W. Fields, in order: V gene, J gene, D gene, clone size, CDR3 DNA, CDR3 protein. A D gene is named only where the DNA matches it firmly. Not every row has a clone size; where given, it reads once, few, many or a size class.

>TRBV6-6|TRBJ1-1|-|many
TGTGCCAGCAGTTACTATCCGGGGCAGGGGACTGAAGCTTTCTTT
CASSYYPGQGTEAFF
>TRBV5-1|TRBJ2-3|-|many
TGCGCCAGCAGCCCCACAGGGAGCACAGATACGCAGTATTTT
CASSPTGSTDTQYF
>TRBV20-1|TRBJ2-1|TRBD1|many
TGCAGTGCTCTGAAGGGGGACAGATACAAAAATGAGCAGTTCTTC
CSALKGDRYKNEQFF
>TRBV18|TRBJ2-5|-|many
TGTGCCAGCTCACCACCGGGGGACCAAGAGACCCAGTACTTC
CASSPPGDQETQYF
>TRBV15|TRBJ2-1|-|many
TGTGCCACCAGCACCCACCGGGACCCAAGGGGTCATGAGCAGTTCTTC
CATSTHRDPRGHEQFF
>TRBV7-9|TRBJ2-5|-|many
TGTGCCAGCAGCTTATTATCCGCCAGGGAGACCCAGTACTTC
CASSLLSARETQYF
>TRBV4-1|TRBJ2-6|TRBD1|many
TGCGCCAGCAGCCCCGGACAGGTGTTCTCTGGGGCCAACGTCCTGACTTTC
CASSPGQVFSGANVLTF
>TRBV9|TRBJ2-4|TRBD1|many
TGTGCCAGCAGCGCCTGGGGACAGGGGCCCAAAAACATTCAGTACTTC
CASSAWGQGPKNIQYF
>TRBV7-9|TRBJ1-1|-|many
TGTGCCAGCAGCTTAGCTCGGTTTGAAGCTTTCTTT
CASSLARFEAFF
>TRBV3-1|TRBJ1-6|-|few
TGTGCCAGCAGCTCACGAGGGATGCCGGGCTCACCCCTCAACTTT
CASSSRGMPGSPLNF
>TRBV20-1|TRBJ2-3|-|-
TGCAGTGCCCTCCCGACAGGCACAGATACGCAGTATTTT
CSALPTGTDTQYF
>TRBV20-1|TRBJ1-5|-|-
TGCAGTGCTAGAATGGTTCCTCGGCAGCCCCAGAATTTT
CSARMVPRQPQNF
>TRBV6-4|TRBJ2-1|-|many
TGTGCCAGCAGTGTTAGCCAGGGGTCCTACAATGAGCAGTTCTTC
CASSVSQGSYNEQFF
>TRBV12-3/TRBV12-4|TRBJ2-7|-|many
TGTGCCAGCAGTTTAAGAGGAGACTGGTACGCTACCTACGAGCAGTACTTC
CASSLRGDWYATYEQYF
>TRBV5-6|TRBJ2-5|-|many
TGTGCCAGCAGCTTGCGGGGGACCCAGTACTTC
CASSLRGTQYF
>TRBV20-1|TRBJ1-6|-|-
TGCAGTGCTGCCCAGGGGCTTAATTCACCCCTCAACTTT
CSAAQGLNSPLNF
>TRBV18|TRBJ1-1|-|few
TGTGCCAGCTCACCATTCTTGGGGTCCAACACTGAAGCTTTCTTT
CASSPFLGSNTEAFF
>TRBV27|TRBJ2-2|TRBD2|many
TGTGCCAGCAAACTAGCGGGGGGGCCCCCCGGGGAGCTGTTTTTT
CASKLAGGPPGELFF
>TRBV18|TRBJ1-6|-|many
TGTGCCAGCTCACCAACTGGACAGCCCAAGGGGTTCCACTTT
CASSPTGQPKGFHF
>TRBV20-1|TRBJ1-6|TRBD1|few
TGCAGTGCTAGGGTGGGACAGGGAGCACCCCTCCACTTT
CSARVGQGAPLHF
>TRBV5-1|TRBJ2-1|TRBD1|many
TGCGCCAGCAGCTGGGAACCCGGGACAGGCCAAAAGGGGCAGTTCTTC
CASSWEPGTGQKGQFF
>TRBV5-6|TRBJ2-2|TRBD1|many
TGTGCCAGCAGAAGACACCCGGGACAGGGCCACACCGGGGAGCTGTTTTTT
CASRRHPGQGHTGELFF
>TRBV5-1|TRBJ2-7|-|many
TGCGCCAGCAGCTTGGGCTCAGGAAGGAGCGAGCAGTACTTC
CASSLGSGRSEQYF
>TRBV9|TRBJ1-1|-|many
TGTGCCAGCAGCGCTAGGACGGTGAACACTGAAGCTTTCTTT
CASSARTVNTEAFF
>TRBV4-1|TRBJ1-1|-|many
TGCGCCAGCAGCCACCTTTGGACAGCTAATACTGAAGCTTTCTTT
CASSHLWTANTEAFF
>TRBV10-1|TRBJ2-5|-|-
TGCGCCAGCAAATCAGACGGATGGCAAGAGACCCAGTACTTC
CASKSDGWQETQYF
>TRBV20-1|TRBJ2-3|-|many
TGCAGTGCTCCCCCCGGGGGGCTTTCAGATACGCAGTATTTT
CSAPPGGLSDTQYF
>TRBV5-1|TRBJ2-1|-|many
TGCGCCAGCAGCTTGGCCGTCGACAATGAGCAGTTCTTC
CASSLAVDNEQFF
>TRBV5-1|TRBJ2-2|-|many
TGCGCCAGCAGCTTGGCTGGGTCGAACACCGGGGAGCTGTTTTTT
CASSLAGSNTGELFF
>TRBV20-1|TRBJ1-4|-|many
TGCAGTGCTCCGTCGGGGGGCCGTAGTGAAAAACTGTTTTTT
CSAPSGGRSEKLFF
>TRBV7-2|TRBJ1-1|-|many
TGTGCCAGCAGCACCCGGACAAGCCTTCGGACTGAAGCTTTCTTT
CASSTRTSLRTEAFF
>TRBV20-1|TRBJ2-3|TRBD2|many
TGCAGTGCGACCACAGCGGGGTCCACAGATACGCAGTATTTT
CSATTAGSTDTQYF
>TRBV20-1|TRBJ2-1|-|many
TGCAGTGCTAGACGAGGGGGGAATGAGCAGTTCTTC
CSARRGGNEQFF
>TRBV6-4|TRBJ2-2|TRBD2|many
TGTGCCAGCAGTGACCGGGCTAGCGGGGGCACCGGGGAGCTGTTTTTT
CASSDRASGGTGELFF
>TRBV20-1|TRBJ2-1|-|many
TGCAGTCCGAGTGGGTATGGCCTAACCTACAATGAGCAGTTCTTC
CSPSGYGLTYNEQFF
>TRBV5-1|TRBJ1-4|-|-
TGCGCCAGCAGCTTTTCCGGCGCACAGAATGAAAAACTGTTTTTT
CASSFSGAQNEKLFF
>TRBV20-1|TRBJ2-5|TRBD1|many
TGCAGTGCTAGAGGCAGGACAGGGATCCAAGAGACCCAGTACTTC
CSARGRTGIQETQYF
>TRBV7-2|TRBJ2-5|TRBD2|many
TGTGCCAGCAGCTTATGGTCTAGCGGGGCCCAAGAGACCCAGTACTTC
CASSLWSSGAQETQYF
>TRBV7-8|TRBJ1-1|TRBD1|many
TGTGCCAGCAGCCAGGGGGGCAGAAACACTGAAGCTTTCTTT
CASSQGGRNTEAFF
>TRBV5-1|TRBJ2-5|TRBD1|many
TGCGCCAGCAACAAACACGGGACAGGGGAAGAGACCCAGTACTTC
CASNKHGTGEETQYF
>TRBV5-4|TRBJ1-6|-|many
TGTGCCAGCAGCTCTGGACAGAACTATAATTCACCCCTCCACTTT
CASSSGQNYNSPLHF
>TRBV13|TRBJ1-3|-|many
TGTGCCAGCAGCTTAGGGAGGACTGTTTCTGGAAACACCATATATTTT
CASSLGRTVSGNTIYF
>TRBV7-6|TRBJ2-7|TRBD2|many
TGTGCCAGCAGCCTAGCGGGCTCCGAGCAGTACTTC
CASSLAGSEQYF
>TRBV12-3/TRBV12-4|TRBJ2-1|-|many
TGTGCCAGCAGTCGGCTGCCGGGCGGCTCCTACAATGAGCAGTTCTTC
CASSRLPGGSYNEQFF
>TRBV10-1|TRBJ1-4|-|many
TGCGCCAGCAGTGACATGGTGTTGGGTGAAAAACTGTTTTTT
CASSDMVLGEKLFF
>TRBV7-9|TRBJ1-2|-|few
TGTGCCAGCAGCTTAGGGACCCCGGGGGGCTACACCTTC
CASSLGTPGGYTF
>TRBV20-1|TRBJ1-1|-|many
TGCAGTGCTAGCCCCCATGGGGATCGAATCCGTAACCCTCTCTTAGCCACTGAAGCTTTCTTT
CSASPHGDRIRNPLLATEAFF
>TRBV20-1|TRBJ1-3|-|many
TGCAGTGCTAGAGTAGCGGCTGGGACTGGAAACACCATATATTTT
CSARVAAGTGNTIYF
>TRBV28|TRBJ2-1|TRBD1|many
TGTGCCAGCAGTTCTCCGGGACAGCTGAACAATGAGCAGTTCTTC
CASSSPGQLNNEQFF
>TRBV12-3/TRBV12-4|TRBJ2-1|-|many
TGTGCCAGCAGTTTCCGGGACGAGCACAATGAGCAGTTCTTC
CASSFRDEHNEQFF
>TRBV20-1|TRBJ1-1|-|many
TGCAGTGCTAAGATAGGTCGGGACACTGAAGCTTTCTTT
CSAKIGRDTEAFF
>TRBV5-1|TRBJ2-3|TRBD2|many
TGCGCCAGCAGCTTGGAGGCTAGCGGGGACACAGATACGCAGTATTTT
CASSLEASGDTDTQYF
>TRBV3-1|TRBJ2-3|TRBD1|many
TGTGCCAGCAGCCCGAATCCCGGGACAGGGACTCTCACAGATACGCAGTATTTT
CASSPNPGTGTLTDTQYF
>TRBV5-8|TRBJ1-4|TRBD1|few
TGTGCCAGCAGCACGGGACAGGGAGTTTCGGAAAAACTGTTTTTT
CASSTGQGVSEKLFF
>TRBV5-1|TRBJ2-3|-|many
TGCGCCAGCAGCTTGGTTCCTGGGAGATATAGCACAGATACGCAGTATTTT
CASSLVPGRYSTDTQYF
>TRBV28|TRBJ1-1|-|many
TGTGCCAGCAGTCTCAGGGTCGCTGAAGCTTTCTTT
CASSLRVAEAFF
>TRBV5-4|TRBJ2-5|-|once
TGTGCCAGCAGCCCAGCGAACGGATTCCAAGAGACCCAGTACTTC
CASSPANGFQETQYF